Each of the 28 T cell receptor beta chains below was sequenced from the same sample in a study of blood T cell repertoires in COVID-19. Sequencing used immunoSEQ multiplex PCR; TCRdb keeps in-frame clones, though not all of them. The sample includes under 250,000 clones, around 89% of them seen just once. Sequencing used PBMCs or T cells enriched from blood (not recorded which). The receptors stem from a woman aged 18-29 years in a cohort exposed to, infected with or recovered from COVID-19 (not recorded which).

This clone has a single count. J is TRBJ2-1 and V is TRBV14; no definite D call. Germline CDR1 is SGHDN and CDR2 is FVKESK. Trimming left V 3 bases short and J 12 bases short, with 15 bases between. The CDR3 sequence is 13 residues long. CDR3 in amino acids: CASSHGPSRWQFF. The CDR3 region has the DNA TGTGCCAGCAGCCATGGTCCGTCCAGGTGGCAGTTCTTC. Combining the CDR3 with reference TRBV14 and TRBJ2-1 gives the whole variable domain EAGVTQFPSHSVIEKGQTVTLRCDPISGHDNLYWYRRVMGKEIKFLLHFVKESKQDESGMPNNRFLAERTGGTYSTLKVQPAELEDSGVYFCASSHGPSRWQFFGPGTRLTVL.

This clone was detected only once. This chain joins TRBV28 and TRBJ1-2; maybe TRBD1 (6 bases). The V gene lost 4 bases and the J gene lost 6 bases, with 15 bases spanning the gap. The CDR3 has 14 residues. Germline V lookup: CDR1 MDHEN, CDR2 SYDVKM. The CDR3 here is CASSYTGRGDGYTF. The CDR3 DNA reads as TGTGCCAGCAGTTATACAGGGAGAGGGGATGGCTACACCTTC.

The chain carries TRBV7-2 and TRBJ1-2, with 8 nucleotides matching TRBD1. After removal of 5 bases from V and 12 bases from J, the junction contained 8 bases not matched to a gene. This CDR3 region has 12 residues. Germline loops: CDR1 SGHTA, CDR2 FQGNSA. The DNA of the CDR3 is TGTGCCAGCAGCCCTTGGACAGGGCATAACACCTTC. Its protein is CASSPWTGHNTF. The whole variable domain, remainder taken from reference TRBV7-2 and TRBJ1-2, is GAGVSQSPSNKVTEKGKDVELRCDPISGHTALYWYRQSLGQGLEFLIYFQGNSAPDKSGLPSDRFSAERTGGSVSTLTIQRTQQEDSAVYLCASSPWTGHNTFGSGTRLTVV.

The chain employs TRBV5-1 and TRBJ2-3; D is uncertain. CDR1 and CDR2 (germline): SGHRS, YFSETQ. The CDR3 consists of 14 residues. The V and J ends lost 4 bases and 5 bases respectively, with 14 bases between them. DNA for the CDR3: TGCGCCAGCAGCATTGCCAGCGTCGGAGATACGCAGTATTTT. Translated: CASSIASVGDTQYF.

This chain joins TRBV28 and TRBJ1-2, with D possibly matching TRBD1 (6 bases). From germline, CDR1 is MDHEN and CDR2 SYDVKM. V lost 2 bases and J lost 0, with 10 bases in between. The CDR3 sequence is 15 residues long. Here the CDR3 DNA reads TGTGCCAGCAGTTTAACGGACAGTTCTAACTATGGCTACACCTTC. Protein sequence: CASSLTDSSNYGYTF.

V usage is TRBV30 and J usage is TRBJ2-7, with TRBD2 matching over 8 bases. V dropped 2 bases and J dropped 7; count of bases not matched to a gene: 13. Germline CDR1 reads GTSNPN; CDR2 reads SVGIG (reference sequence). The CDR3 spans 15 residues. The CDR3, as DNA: TGTGCCTGGAGTAAGATCAGCGGGAGTAACAGAGAGCAGTACTTC. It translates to CAWSKISGSNREQYF.

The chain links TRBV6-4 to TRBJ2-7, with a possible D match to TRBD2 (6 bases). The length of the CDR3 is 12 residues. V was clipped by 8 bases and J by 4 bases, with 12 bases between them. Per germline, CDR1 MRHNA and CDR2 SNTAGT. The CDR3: CASGDFVYEQYF. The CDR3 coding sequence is TGTGCCAGCGGGGACTTCGTTTACGAGCAGTACTTC.

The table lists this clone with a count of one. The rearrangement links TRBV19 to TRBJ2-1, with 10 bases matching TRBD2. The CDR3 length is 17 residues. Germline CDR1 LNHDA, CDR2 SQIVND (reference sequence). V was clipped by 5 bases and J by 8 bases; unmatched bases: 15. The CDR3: CASSVYPAGGPMDEQFF. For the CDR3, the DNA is TGTGCCAGTAGTGTTTATCCAGCGGGGGGGCCTATGGATGAGCAGTTCTTC. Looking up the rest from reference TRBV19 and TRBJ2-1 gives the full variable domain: DGGITQSPKYLFRKEGQNVTLSCEQNLNHDAMYWYRQDPGQGLRLIYYSQIVNDFQKGDIAEGYSVSREKKESFPLTVTSAQKNPTAFYLCASSVYPAGGPMDEQFFGPGTRLTVL.

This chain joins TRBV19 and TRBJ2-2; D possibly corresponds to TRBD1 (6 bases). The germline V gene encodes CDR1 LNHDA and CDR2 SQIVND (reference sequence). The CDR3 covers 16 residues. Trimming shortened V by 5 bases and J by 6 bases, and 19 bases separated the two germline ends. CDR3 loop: CASSVWGRQGSGELFF. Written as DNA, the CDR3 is TGTGCCAGTAGTGTTTGGGGACGGCAGGGGTCCGGGGAGCTGTTTTTT. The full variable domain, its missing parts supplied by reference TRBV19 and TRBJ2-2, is DGGITQSPKYLFRKEGQNVTLSCEQNLNHDAMYWYRQDPGQGLRLIYYSQIVNDFQKGDIAEGYSVSREKKESFPLTVTSAQKNPTAFYLCASSVWGRQGSGELFFGEGSRLTVL.

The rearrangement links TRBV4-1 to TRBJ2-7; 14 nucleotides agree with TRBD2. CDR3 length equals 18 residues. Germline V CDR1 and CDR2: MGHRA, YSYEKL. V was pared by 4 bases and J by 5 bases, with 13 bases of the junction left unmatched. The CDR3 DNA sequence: TGCGCCAGCAGCCTTATGGGCCACCCGGGACTAGCGGGGGACGAGCAGTACTTC. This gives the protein CASSLMGHPGLAGDEQYF.

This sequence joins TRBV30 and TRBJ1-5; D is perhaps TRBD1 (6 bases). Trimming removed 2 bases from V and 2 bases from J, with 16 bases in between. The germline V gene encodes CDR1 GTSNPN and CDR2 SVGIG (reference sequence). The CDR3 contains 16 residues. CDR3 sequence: CAWSKGGRGGNQPQHF. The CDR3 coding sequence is TGTGCCTGGAGTAAAGGGGGTCGAGGGGGCAATCAGCCCCAGCATTTT.

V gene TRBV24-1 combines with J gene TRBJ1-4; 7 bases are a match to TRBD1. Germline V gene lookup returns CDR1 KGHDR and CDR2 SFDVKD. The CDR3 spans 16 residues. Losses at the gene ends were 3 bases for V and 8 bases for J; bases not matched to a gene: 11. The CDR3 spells CATSDPRQGRDEKLFF. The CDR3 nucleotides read TGTGCCACCAGTGATCCGAGACAGGGACGGGACGAAAAACTGTTTTTT.

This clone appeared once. CDR3 coding DNA: TGCGCCAGCAGCTTGGCGGGAGTGACCTCCTACGAGCAGTACTTC. This gives the protein CASSLAGVTSYEQYF. The V and J genes are TRBV5-1 and TRBJ2-7; TRBD2 might be the D (6 bases). The CDR3 has 15 residues. CDR1 and CDR2 (germline): SGHRS, YFSETQ. V shed 0 bases and J shed 0 bases, with 10 bases lying between them.

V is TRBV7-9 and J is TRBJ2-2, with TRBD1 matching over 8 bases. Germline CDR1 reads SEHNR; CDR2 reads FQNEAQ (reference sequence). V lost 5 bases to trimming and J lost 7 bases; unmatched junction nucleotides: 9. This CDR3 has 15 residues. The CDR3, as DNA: TGTGCCAGCAGCGCCGGACAGGGCGTAGGCGGGGAGCTGTTTTTT. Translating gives CASSAGQGVGGELFF.

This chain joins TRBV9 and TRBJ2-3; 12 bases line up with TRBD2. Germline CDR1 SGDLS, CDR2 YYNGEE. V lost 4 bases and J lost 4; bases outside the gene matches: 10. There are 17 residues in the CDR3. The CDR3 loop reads CASSTLTRLAGADTQYF. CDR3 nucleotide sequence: TGTGCCAGCAGCACACTCACCAGACTAGCGGGAGCAGATACGCAGTATTTT.

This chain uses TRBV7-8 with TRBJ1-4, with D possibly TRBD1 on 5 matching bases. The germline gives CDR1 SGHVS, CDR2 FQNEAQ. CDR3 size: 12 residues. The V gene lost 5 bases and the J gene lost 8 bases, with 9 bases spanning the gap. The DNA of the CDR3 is TGTGCCAGCAGCCAGCGGGGCGAAAAACTGTTTTTT. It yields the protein CASSQRGEKLFF.

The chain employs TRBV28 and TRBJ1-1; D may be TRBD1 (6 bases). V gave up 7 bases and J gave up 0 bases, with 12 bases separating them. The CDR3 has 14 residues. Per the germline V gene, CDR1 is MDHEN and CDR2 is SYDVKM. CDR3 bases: TGTGCCAGCATCCCAGGGGACATGAACACTGAAGCTTTCTTT. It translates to CASIPGDMNTEAFF.

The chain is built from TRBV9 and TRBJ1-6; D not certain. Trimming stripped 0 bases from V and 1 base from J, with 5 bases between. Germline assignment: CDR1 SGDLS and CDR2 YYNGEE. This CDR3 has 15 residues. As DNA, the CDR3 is TGTGCCAGCAGCGTAGACCTATCCTATAATTCACCCCTCCACTTT. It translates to CASSVDLSYNSPLHF.

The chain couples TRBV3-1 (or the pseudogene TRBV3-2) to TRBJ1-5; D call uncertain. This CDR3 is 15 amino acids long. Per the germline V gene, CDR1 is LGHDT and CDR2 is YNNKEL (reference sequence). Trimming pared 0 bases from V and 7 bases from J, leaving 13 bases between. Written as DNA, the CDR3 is TGTGCCAGCAGCCAAGATGTGTCGGATAGCCAGCCCCAGCATTTT. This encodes CASSQDVSDSQPQHF.

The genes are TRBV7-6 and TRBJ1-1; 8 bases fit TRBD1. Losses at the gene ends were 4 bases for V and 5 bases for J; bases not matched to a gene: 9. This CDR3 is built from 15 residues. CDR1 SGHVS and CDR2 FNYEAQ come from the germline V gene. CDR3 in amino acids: CASSYRQGLRTEAFF. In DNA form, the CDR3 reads TGTGCCAGCAGCTACCGACAGGGGCTGAGAACTGAAGCTTTCTTT.

This chain's CDR3 is CASSQDLDRGDYGYTF. The DNA for the CDR3 is TGCGCCAGCAGCCAAGACCTGGACAGGGGAGACTATGGCTACACCTTC. The chain joins TRBV4-1 to TRBJ1-2, with 9 positions matching TRBD1. V trimming: 0 bases; J trimming: 3 bases; junction bases outside the gene matches: 5. Germline CDR1 is MGHRA and CDR2 is YSYEKL. CDR3 length: 16 amino acids.

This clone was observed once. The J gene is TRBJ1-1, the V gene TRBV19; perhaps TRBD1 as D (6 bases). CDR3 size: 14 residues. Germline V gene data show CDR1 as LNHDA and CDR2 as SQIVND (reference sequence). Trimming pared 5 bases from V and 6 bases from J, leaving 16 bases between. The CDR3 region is CASSPHRQVAEAFF. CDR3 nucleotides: TGTGCCAGTAGTCCTCACAGACAGGTTGCTGAAGCTTTCTTT.

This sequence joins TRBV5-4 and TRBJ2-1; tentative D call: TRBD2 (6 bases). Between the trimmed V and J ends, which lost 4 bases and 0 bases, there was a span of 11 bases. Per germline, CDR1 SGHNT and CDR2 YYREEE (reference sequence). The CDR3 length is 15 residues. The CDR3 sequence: CASSAGTVSYNEQFF. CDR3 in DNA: TGTGCCAGCAGCGCCGGGACTGTCTCCTACAATGAGCAGTTCTTC.

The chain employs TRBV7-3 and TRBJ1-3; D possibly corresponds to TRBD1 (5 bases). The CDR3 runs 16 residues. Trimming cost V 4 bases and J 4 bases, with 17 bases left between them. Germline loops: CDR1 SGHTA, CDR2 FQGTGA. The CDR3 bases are TGTGCCAGCAGCTCCGGCGGGGCTCTGGCCGGAAACACCATATATTTT. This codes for CASSSGGALAGNTIYF.

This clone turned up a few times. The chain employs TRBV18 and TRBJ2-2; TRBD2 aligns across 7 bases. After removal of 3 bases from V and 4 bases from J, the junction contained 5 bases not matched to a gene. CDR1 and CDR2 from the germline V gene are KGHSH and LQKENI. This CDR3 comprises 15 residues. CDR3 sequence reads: CASSPKTSPTGELFF. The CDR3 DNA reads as TGTGCCAGCTCACCCAAGACTAGCCCCACCGGGGAGCTGTTTTTT.

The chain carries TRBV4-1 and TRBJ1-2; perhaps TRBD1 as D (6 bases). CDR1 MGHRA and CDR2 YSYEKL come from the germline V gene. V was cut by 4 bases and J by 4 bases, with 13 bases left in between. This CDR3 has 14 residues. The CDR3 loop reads CASSPMGHLYGYTF. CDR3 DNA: TGCGCCAGCAGCCCTATGGGACACCTCTATGGCTACACCTTC.

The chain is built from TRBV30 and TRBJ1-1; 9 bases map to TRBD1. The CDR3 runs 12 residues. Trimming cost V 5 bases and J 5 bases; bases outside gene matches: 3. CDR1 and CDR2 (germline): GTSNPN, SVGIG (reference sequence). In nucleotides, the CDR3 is TGTGCCTGGGACAGGGGGGATACTGAAGCTTTCTTT. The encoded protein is CAWDRGDTEAFF. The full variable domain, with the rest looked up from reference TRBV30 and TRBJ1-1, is SQTIHQWPATLVQPVGSPLSLECTVEGTSNPNLYWYRQAAGRGLQLLFYSVGIGQISSEVPQNLSASRPQDRQFILSSKKLLLSDSGFYLCAWDRGDTEAFFGQGTRLTVV.

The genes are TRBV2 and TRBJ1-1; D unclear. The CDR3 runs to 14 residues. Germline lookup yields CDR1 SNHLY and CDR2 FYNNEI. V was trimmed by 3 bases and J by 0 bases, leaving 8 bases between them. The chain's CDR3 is CASSEERVNTEAFF. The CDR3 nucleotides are TGTGCCAGCAGTGAGGAGAGGGTGAACACTGAAGCTTTCTTT.